The next 25 T cell receptor beta chains were all read from a single sample in a study of OX40 agonist ivuxolimab in advanced cancers. Produced via immunoSEQ multiplex PCR; TCRdb's table is partial and in-frame only. This sample carries about 69,000 clones, nearly 90% of them seen once, and the ten largest clones take roughly 10%. This material consisted of CD4+ or CD8+ T cells sorted from blood, taken in a trial of the OX40 agonist ivuxolimab. The source of these receptors is an adult with an advanced solid tumor such as melanoma, head and neck, liver or kidney cancer.

The rearrangement uses TRBV6-5 and TRBJ1-5; D perhaps matches TRBD1 (5 bases). The ends were cut back, 6 bases at V and 5 bases at J, with 11 bases in the middle. The CDR3 loop spans 13 amino acids. Per the germline V gene, CDR1 is MNHEY and CDR2 is SVGAGI. In DNA form, the CDR3 reads TGTGCCAGCAGGAACCGGGGGGATCAGCCCCAGCATTTT. Translation gives CASRNRGDQPQHF.

This sequence joins TRBV28 and TRBJ2-3; no reliable D call. The V and J ends lost 7 bases and 4 bases respectively, with 9 bases between them. Germline-derived CDR1 and CDR2 are MDHEN and SYDVKM. The CDR3 runs to 12 residues. The CDR3 here is CASNSAADTQYF. In DNA, the CDR3 is TGTGCCAGCAATTCAGCCGCAGATACGCAGTATTTT.

The chain combines TRBV6-5 with TRBJ2-5, with 10 bases identical to TRBD1. V lost 6 bases, J lost 4 bases, and 5 bases stayed unmatched. The germline V gene has CDR1 MNHEY and CDR2 SVGAGI. This CDR3 has 14 residues. CDR3 coding DNA: TGTGCCAGCAGGCCAGACAGGGGGCGAGAGACCCAGTACTTC. Translated, it gives CASRPDRGRETQYF.

This clone was recorded once. The chain recombines TRBV6-1 with TRBJ2-4; the D is unclear. This CDR3 has 13 residues. The V gene lost 4 bases and the J gene lost 3 bases, with 7 bases spanning the gap. Germline V gives CDR1 MNHNS, CDR2 SASEGT. DNA of the CDR3: TGTGCCAGCAGTGTTACGGACAAAAACATTCAGTACTTC. Translation: CASSVTDKNIQYF.

This chain connects TRBV10-2 to TRBJ1-1; D gene unclear. The length of the CDR3 is 13 residues. V was cut by 7 bases and J by 5 bases, with 14 bases left in between. CDR1 is WSHSY and CDR2 is SAAADI in the germline V gene. CDR3 amino acids: CASTPSGRTEAFF. The CDR3 DNA follows: TGCGCCAGCACCCCTTCCGGGAGGACTGAAGCTTTCTTT.

The gene calls are TRBV5-1 and TRBJ1-1; no clear D gene. Germline CDR1 is SGHRS and CDR2 is YFSETQ. Trimming took 6 bases from V and 0 from J, leaving 12 bases between them. CDR3 length: 14 residues. The CDR3 DNA is TGCGCCAGCAACCCCGGGAGCATGAACACTGAAGCTTTCTTT. Translation gives CASNPGSMNTEAFF.

This clone came up a few times. Other DNA variants within this sample encode the same CDR3. CDR3: CASSQGLAGANEKLFF. In DNA, the CDR3 is TGCGCCAGCAGCCAAGGGCTAGCGGGGGCTAATGAAAAACTGTTTTTT. The V gene is TRBV4-3, the J gene TRBJ1-4; D is possibly TRBD1 (5 bases). Germline CDR1 and CDR2: LGHNA and YSLEER. V lost 1 base, J lost 3 bases, and 12 bases lay in between. The CDR3 contains 16 residues.

This rearrangement joins TRBV25-1 to TRBJ2-3; D remains ambiguous. Trimming removed 8 bases from V and 0 bases from J, with 12 bases in between. CDR3 length equals 14 residues. Germline assignment: CDR1 MGHDK and CDR2 SYGVNS. In nucleotides, the CDR3 is TGTGCCAGCTCCCCTAGAACCAGCACAGATACGCAGTATTTT. Translated: CASSPRTSTDTQYF.

CDR3 DNA sequence: TGTGCCAGCAGCTTATACCCAGGGGAGGCAGCCAAAAACATTCAGTACTTC. It encodes CASSLYPGEAAKNIQYF. The chain uses TRBV7-8 and TRBJ2-4; perhaps D is TRBD1 or TRBD2 (6 bases each). Germline-derived CDR1 and CDR2 are SGHVS and FQNEAQ. The V end was cut by 2 bases, the J end by 0 bases, with 14 bases between. There are 17 residues in the CDR3.

The rearrangement links TRBV5-1 to TRBJ2-1, with TRBD2 matching 11 bases. J gave up 0 bases and V 3 bases, and 8 bases lay outside the gene matches. The V gene's germline CDR1 is SGHRS and CDR2 YFSETQ. CDR3 length: 18 amino acids. The CDR3 DNA reads as TGCGCCAGCAGCTCCCCCGGGACTAGCGGATTCTCCTACAATGAGCAGTTCTTC. Translation gives CASSSPGTSGFSYNEQFF. The whole variable domain, remainder taken from reference TRBV5-1 and TRBJ2-1, is KAGVTQTPRYLIKTRGQQVTLSCSPISGHRSVSWYQQTPGQGLQFLFEYFSETQRNKGNFPGRFSGRQFSNSRSEMNVSTLELGDSALYLCASSSPGTSGFSYNEQFFGPGTRLTVL.

The chain links TRBV28 to TRBJ2-7, with 7 bases that match TRBD2. V gave up 7 bases and J gave up 3 bases; unmatched junction bases: 12. The CDR3 loop spans 15 amino acids. CDR1 and CDR2 (germline): MDHEN, SYDVKM. CDR3 in DNA: TGTGCCAGCACCCCGGTGGGAGGGGTTATCTACGAGCAGTACTTC. Its protein product is CASTPVGGVIYEQYF.

The genes are TRBV4-1 and TRBJ2-3; 9 nucleotides match TRBD2. The V gene's germline CDR1 is MGHRA and CDR2 YSYEKL. V dropped 3 bases and J dropped 3; count of bases not matched to a gene: 7. The CDR3 sequence is 16 residues long. The CDR3 DNA reads as TGCGCCAGCAGCCACCCGGGCGGGAGGGTAACAGATACGCAGTATTTT. Encoded protein: CASSHPGGRVTDTQYF.

DNA of the CDR3: TGTGCCAGCAGCTTAACTGGGAATAGCAATCAGCCCCAGCATTTT. It is translated as CASSLTGNSNQPQHF. This chain connects TRBV7-2 to TRBJ1-5; no firm D call. The V gene lost 2 bases and the J gene lost 0 bases, with 8 bases spanning the gap. CDR1 and CDR2 from the germline V gene are SGHTA and FQGNSA. CDR3 length: 15 residues.

The chain carries TRBV5-5 and TRBJ1-5, with D unclear. The V and J ends lost 1 base and 3 bases respectively, with 8 bases between them. The CDR3 consists of 14 residues. Germline loops: CDR1 SGHKS, CDR2 YYEKEE (reference sequence). CDR3 bases: TGTGCCAGCAGCTTGCTGGTCAACAATCAGCCCCAGCATTTT. Encoded protein: CASSLLVNNQPQHF. The variable domain in full, with the rest retrieved from reference TRBV5-5 and TRBJ1-5, is DAGVTQSPTHLIKTRGQQVTLRCSPISGHKSVSWYQQVLGQGPQFIFQYYEKEERGRGNFPDRFSARQFPNYSSELNVNALLLGDSALYLCASSLLVNNQPQHFGDGTRLSIL.

The CDR3 nucleotides are TGTGCCAGTAGTATAGGTTCAGGGGGCTCTGGGGCCAACGTCCTGACTTTC. Its protein product is CASSIGSGGSGANVLTF. This chain links TRBV19 with TRBJ2-6, with 7 nucleotides matching TRBD1. Unmatched junction bases numbered 3, after V lost 1 base and J lost 0 bases. The CDR3 runs to 17 residues. The germline V gene encodes CDR1 LNHDA and CDR2 SQIVND (reference sequence). Full variable domain (outside the CDR3, taken from reference TRBV19 and TRBJ2-6): DGGITQSPKYLFRKEGQNVTLSCEQNLNHDAMYWYRQDPGQGLRLIYYSQIVNDFQKGDIAEGYSVSREKKESFPLTVTSAQKNPTAFYLCASSIGSGGSGANVLTFGAGSRLTVL.

This rearrangement joins TRBV5-1 to TRBJ2-5, with D possibly being TRBD1 (6 bases). The CDR3 is 15 amino acids. Trimming took 6 bases from V and 5 from J, leaving 20 bases between them. Germline assignment: CDR1 SGHRS and CDR2 YFSETQ. The CDR3, as DNA: TGCGCCAGCAACAATCCAGGGGCCGGCCCTGAGACCCAGTACTTC. Residues: CASNNPGAGPETQYF.

This clone was seen a few times. J is TRBJ1-1 and V is TRBV28; TRBD1 agrees at 7 bases. The CDR3 has 14 residues. The germline CDR1 and CDR2 sequences are MDHEN and SYDVKM. With 1 base clipped from V and 9 bases from J, the junction kept 8 bases outside the gene matches. As DNA, the CDR3 is TGTGCCAGCAGTTTATCATCCGGGACAGAAAAAGCTTTCTTT. Protein product: CASSLSSGTEKAFF.

CDR3 in DNA: TGTGCCAGCAAGCAGAACACCGGGGAGCTGTTTTTT. Amino acids: CASKQNTGELFF. This rearrangement joins TRBV2 to TRBJ2-2; D uncertain. The CDR3 is 12 residues long. V lost 7 bases and J lost 1, with 4 bases in between. CDR1 SNHLY and CDR2 FYNNEI come from the germline V gene. The full variable domain, completed using reference TRBV2 and TRBJ2-2, is EPEVTQTPSHQVTQMGQEVILRCVPISNHLYFYWYRQILGQKVEFLVSFYNNEISEKSEIFDDQFSVERPDGSNFTLKIRSTKLEDSAMYFCASKQNTGELFFGEGSRLTVL.

The CDR3 loop reads CASSLAKGQGSEAFF. CDR3 nucleotide sequence: TGTGCCAGCAGCTTAGCGAAGGGACAGGGTTCTGAAGCTTTCTTT. This chain connects TRBV7-2 to TRBJ1-1; 9 positions match TRBD1. The CDR3 runs 15 residues. V gave up 0 bases and J gave up 6 bases; unmatched junction bases: 5. Per the germline V gene, CDR1 is SGHTA and CDR2 is FQGNSA.

This clone appeared a single time. The J gene is TRBJ2-3, the V gene TRBV4-3; possibly TRBD1 for D (6 bases). Per the germline V gene, CDR1 is LGHNA and CDR2 is YSLEER. The CDR3 runs 15 residues. V was pared by 4 bases and J by 2 bases, with 13 bases between. The CDR3 DNA reads TGCGCCAGCAGCCCCCGACAGGTGTCCACAGATACGCAGTATTTT. It codes for CASSPRQVSTDTQYF.

The gene calls are TRBV14 and TRBJ2-5; D uncertain. The CDR3 is made up of 12 amino acids. The germline V gene has CDR1 SGHDN and CDR2 FVKESK. Trimming cost V 1 base and J 5 bases, with 5 bases left between them. DNA for the CDR3: TGTGCCAGCAGCCAAGGGTGGGAGACCCAGTACTTC. Protein sequence: CASSQGWETQYF.

The V gene is TRBV7-2, the J gene TRBJ2-2, with 10 bases fitting TRBD2. J gave up 7 bases and V 4 bases, and 3 bases lay outside the gene matches. The V gene's germline CDR1 is SGHTA and CDR2 FQGNSA. CDR3 length: 14 residues. The CDR3 spells CASSSSGRIGELFF. In DNA form, the CDR3 reads TGTGCCAGCAGCTCTAGCGGGAGAATCGGGGAGCTGTTTTTT.

This clone was seen a few times. The gene calls are TRBV11-2 and TRBJ2-5, with D unclear. The germline V gene has CDR1 SGHAT and CDR2 FQNNGV. The CDR3 is made up of 13 amino acids. With 3 bases removed from V and 5 bases from J, the gap between germline ends came to 10 bases. In DNA, the CDR3 is TGTGCCAGCAGCTTTTCATACGTTGAGACCCAGTACTTC. Translated, it gives CASSFSYVETQYF. Variable domain in full (rest from reference TRBV11-2 and TRBJ2-5): EAGVAQSPRYKIIEKRQSVAFWCNPISGHATLYWYQQILGQGPKLLIQFQNNGVVDDSQLPKDRFSAERLKGVDSTLKIQPAKLEDSAVYLCASSFSYVETQYFGPGTRLLVL.

This rearrangement joins TRBV4-2 to TRBJ2-3; TRBD2 might be the D (6 bases). CDR3 length equals 12 residues. V was cut by 3 bases and J by 6 bases, with 7 bases left in between. Germline-derived CDR1 and CDR2 are LGHNA and YNFKEQ. This chain's CDR3 is CASSQGRDTQYF. CDR3 bases: TGTGCCAGCAGCCAGGGGAGGGATACGCAGTATTTT.

This chain joins TRBV7-9 and TRBJ2-5; D is perhaps TRBD2 (6 bases). CDR3 length equals 12 residues. The germline V gene encodes CDR1 SEHNR and CDR2 FQNEAQ (reference sequence). The V end was cut by 3 bases, the J end by 9 bases, with 11 bases between. CDR3 nucleotide sequence: TGTGCCAGCAGCTTCGAAGCGGGTTCCCAGTACTTC. Amino acids: CASSFEAGSQYF.